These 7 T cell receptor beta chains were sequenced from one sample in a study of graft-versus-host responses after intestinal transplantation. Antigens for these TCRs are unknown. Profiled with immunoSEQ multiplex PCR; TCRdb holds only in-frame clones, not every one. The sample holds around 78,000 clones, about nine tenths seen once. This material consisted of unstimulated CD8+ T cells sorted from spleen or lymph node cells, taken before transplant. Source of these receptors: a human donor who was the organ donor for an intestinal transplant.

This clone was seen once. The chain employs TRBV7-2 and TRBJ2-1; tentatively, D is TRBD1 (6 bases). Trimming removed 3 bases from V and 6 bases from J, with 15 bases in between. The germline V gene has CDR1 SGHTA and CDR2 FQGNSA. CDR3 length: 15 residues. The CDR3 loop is CASSFGQGIFNEQFF. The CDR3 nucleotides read TGTGCCAGCAGCTTCGGCCAGGGGATTTTCAATGAGCAGTTCTTC.

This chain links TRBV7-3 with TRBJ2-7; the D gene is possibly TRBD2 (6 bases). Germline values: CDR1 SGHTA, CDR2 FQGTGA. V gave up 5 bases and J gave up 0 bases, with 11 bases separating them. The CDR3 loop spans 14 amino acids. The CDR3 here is CASSLDGSSYEQYF. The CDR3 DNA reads TGTGCCAGCAGCCTCGACGGGAGCTCCTACGAGCAGTACTTC.

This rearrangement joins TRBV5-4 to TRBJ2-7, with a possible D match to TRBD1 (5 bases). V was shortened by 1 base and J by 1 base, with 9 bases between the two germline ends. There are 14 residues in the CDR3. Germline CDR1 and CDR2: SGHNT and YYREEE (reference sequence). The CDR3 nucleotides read TGTGCCAGCAGCTTGTCGCAGGGATCCTACGAGCAGTACTTC. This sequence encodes CASSLSQGSYEQYF.

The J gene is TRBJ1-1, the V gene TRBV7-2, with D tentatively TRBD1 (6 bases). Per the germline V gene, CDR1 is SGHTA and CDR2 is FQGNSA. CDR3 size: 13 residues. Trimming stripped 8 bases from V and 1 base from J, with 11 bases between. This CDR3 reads CASAWGQNTEAFF. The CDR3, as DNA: TGTGCCAGCGCCTGGGGGCAGAACACTGAAGCTTTCTTT. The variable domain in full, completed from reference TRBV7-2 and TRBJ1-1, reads GAGVSQSPSNKVTEKGKDVELRCDPISGHTALYWYRQSLGQGLEFLIYFQGNSAPDKSGLPSDRFSAERTGGSVSTLTIQRTQQEDSAVYLCASAWGQNTEAFFGQGTRLTVV.

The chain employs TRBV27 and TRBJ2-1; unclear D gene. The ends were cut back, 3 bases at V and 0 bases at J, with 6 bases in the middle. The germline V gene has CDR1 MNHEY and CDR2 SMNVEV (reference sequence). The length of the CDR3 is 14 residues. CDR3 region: CASSLGSSYNEQFF. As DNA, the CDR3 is TGTGCCAGCAGTTTGGGTAGCTCCTACAATGAGCAGTTCTTC.

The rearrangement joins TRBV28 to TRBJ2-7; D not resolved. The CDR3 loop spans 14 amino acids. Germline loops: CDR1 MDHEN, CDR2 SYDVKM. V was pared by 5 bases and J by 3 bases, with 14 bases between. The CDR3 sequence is CASSPPDHYYEQYF. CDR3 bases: TGTGCCAGCAGTCCGCCGGACCATTACTACGAGCAGTACTTC.

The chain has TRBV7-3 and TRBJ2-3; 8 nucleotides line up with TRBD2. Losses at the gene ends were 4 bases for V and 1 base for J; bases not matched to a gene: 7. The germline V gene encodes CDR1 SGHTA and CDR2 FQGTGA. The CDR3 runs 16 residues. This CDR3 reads CASSSMVGGGTDTQYF. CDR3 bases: TGTGCCAGCAGCTCAATGGTCGGGGGGGGCACAGATACGCAGTATTTT.